The TCR beta chain under discussion was sequenced for a study of blood T cell repertoires in COVID-19 (TCRdb year 2020). In terms of the full investigation: Collaborator samples came from the United States, Italy and Spain and covered acute and convalescent phases of COVID-19. Deeply sampled blood TCRbeta repertoires from subjects exposed to, actively infected with, or recovered from COVID-19 were included in the dataset. The sample metadata nearly always contained a de-identified subject ID, COVID-19 status, age in years and sex. The material from the prospective study consisted of cDNA or gDNA derived from T cells, B-cell-depleted T cells, or PBMCs. Where available, HLA class I and class II types were taken from metadata supplied by the sample provider and were not determined by assay-based typing. The samples were drawn from the first 160 participants of the ongoing ImmuneRACE study and from 1,254 subjects provided by 6 global collaborators. The repertoires were released in a freely available public database meant as a resource for research on the immune response to SARS-CoV-2.

The collaborating institutions used their own protocols to collect whole blood in K2EDTA tubes. For TCRbeta analysis, collaborators shipped samples as frozen whole blood, isolated PBMCs, or DNA extracted from either of those sample types. As for this clone: Its antigen remains undetermined. No qualities accompany the bases; no much larger clone lies one base away.

From the germline V gene, CDR1 is MGHRA and CDR2 is YSYEKL. V drops 1 base and J drops 5 bases, leaving 20 bases in between. The CDR3 measures 17 amino acids from cysteine to phenylalanine. Only CDR3 DNA is held: 51 bases, read in frame from base 1. TCRbeta CDR3 regions were amplified from genomic DNA by means of the immunoSEQ Assay, a bias-controlled multiplex PCR. Per the original workflow: The number of nucleated cells in each sample was estimated by amplification of reference gene primers within the assay. To quantify the absolute abundance of each unique TCRbeta CDR3 rearrangement, sequence reads were collapsed and filtered. For each sample, productive Simpson clonality was calculated as the square root of Simpson's diversity index across productive rearrangements. Sourced from immuneACCESS, this table was stored by TCRdb with only in-frame sequences that have V and J called. A share of the clones is absent; for the studies checked, an unresolved V gene accounts for under half, and the remainder has no known explanation. Clone size and V and J calls were adopted from that table, with D and trimming inferred from the DNA. Across this sample there are approximately 410,000 clones, with just over 85% seen only once. The top ten clones comprise over 1.1% of the sample.

Broad study findings and their caveats: The amount of clinical and demographic metadata varied by source and participant and was provided uncurated.

The chain links TRBV4-1 with TRBJ1-2, and the D gene may be TRBD1, 5 bases matching. The receptor comes from a woman younger than 45 with active or convalescent COVID-19. Material for sequencing was peripheral blood. The DNA is TGCGCCAGCAGCCAAGGAGCCCCCGGGGGGGGGAGGTATGGCTACACCTTC. Its translation is CASSQGAPGGGRYGYTF.